The 17 T cell receptor beta chains presented below share a single source sample, sequenced in a study of regulatory T cells in long-lasting Graves disease. CDR3 regions were amplified by Arm-PCR using iRepertoire HTBI primers to build TCR beta libraries. TCRdb itself ran the multiplex PCR reads through MiXCR, one entry per CDR3 protein. The data show 300,000 to 450,000 distinct CDR3 sequences, around 16% seen once. The time point was: newly diagnosed GD, antithyroid drugs for less than 3 months. The TCR library used RNA extracted from PBMCs. Sequencing was performed on peripheral blood mononuclear cells (PBMCs), taken at new diagnosis, from a patient treated with antithyroid drugs. The receptors stem from a female donor with Graves disease.

This clonotype occurred many times. J is TRBJ1-4 and V is TRBV28, with 7 positions matching TRBD1. This CDR3 is 17 amino acids long. The ends lost 1 base at V and 2 bases at J; junction bases unmatched: 7. Germline CDR1 MDHEN, CDR2 SYDVKM. DNA for the CDR3: TGTGCCAGCAGTTTATTTCAGGGGGTTGTGACTAATGAAAAACTGTTTTTT. Protein product: CASSLFQGVVTNEKLFF. Supplemented by reference TRBV28 and TRBJ1-4, the full variable domain reads DVKVTQSSRYLVKRTGEKVFLECVQDMDHENMFWYRQDPGLGLRLIYFSYDVKMKEKGDIPEGYSVSREKKERFSLILESASTNQTSMYLCASSLFQGVVTNEKLFFGSGTQLSVL.

The sample holds a few counts of this clonotype. The chain recombines TRBV6-1 with TRBJ2-3; tentatively, D is TRBD1 or TRBD2 (5 bases each). The CDR3 extends over 15 amino acids. Germline V gives CDR1 MNHNS, CDR2 SASEGT. Trimming removed 7 bases from V and 4 bases from J, with 18 bases in between. CDR3 nucleotide sequence: TGTGCCAGCACCCACGGGGCTTCCTTGGCAGATACGCAGTATTTT. This codes for CASTHGASLADTQYF.

The chain recombines TRBV29-1 with TRBJ2-3; D may match TRBD1 or TRBD2 (6 bases each). CDR1 and CDR2 (germline): SQVTM, ANQGSEA. Trimming removed 3 bases at V and 10 bases at J, with 14 bases between. The CDR3 is 12 amino acids. CDR3 nucleotide sequence: TGCAGCGTTGAGATGGGGGGCCTTTCGCAGTATTTT. Protein: CSVEMGGLSQYF.

This clonotype was detected many times. The chain recombines TRBV10-3 with TRBJ1-1; the D gene is possibly TRBD1 (5 bases). V was cut by 7 bases and J by 7 bases, with 16 bases left in between. The germline gives CDR1 ENHRY, CDR2 SYGVKD. This CDR3 spans 13 amino acids. CDR3 region: CAITGRAQGEAFF. CDR3 sequence (DNA): TGTGCCATCACGGGACGGGCCCAAGGTGAAGCTTTCTTT.

This clonotype occurred many times. This chain connects TRBV3-1 to TRBJ1-2, with 7 bases that match TRBD1. The CDR3 is 14 amino acids. The junction had 6 bases not matched to a gene; V was cut back by 3 bases and J by 5 bases. From germline, CDR1 is LGHDT and CDR2 YNNKEL (reference sequence). The CDR3 loop is CASSQTRQGYGYTF. CDR3 DNA: TGTGCCAGCAGCCAGACAAGACAGGGTTATGGCTACACCTTC.

This clonotype was recorded many times. The CDR3 reads CASSLVTSGRETQYF. For the CDR3, the DNA is TGTGCCAGCAGCTTAGTAACTAGCGGGAGGGAGACCCAGTACTTC. The rearrangement joins TRBV7-9 to TRBJ2-5; TRBD2 aligns across 12 bases. The germline CDR1 and CDR2 sequences are SEHNR and FQNEAQ (reference sequence). CDR3 size: 15 residues. Unmatched junction bases numbered 2, after V lost 1 base and J lost 5 bases. The variable domain in full, with the rest retrieved from reference TRBV7-9 and TRBJ2-5, is DTGVSQNPRHKITKRGQNVTFRCDPISEHNRLYWYRQTLGQGPEFLTYFQNEAQLEKSRLLSDRFSAERPKGSFSTLEIQRTEQGDSAMYLCASSLVTSGRETQYFGPGTRLLVL.

This clonotype was seen more than once but under ten times. This chain links TRBV14 with TRBJ2-5; 9 nucleotides match TRBD2. This CDR3 has 17 residues. Germline CDR1 reads SGHDN; CDR2 reads FVKESK. V was pared by 5 bases and J by 5 bases, with 15 bases of the junction left unmatched. CDR3 in amino acids: CASSSRGAGGTWETQYF. The CDR3 nucleotides are TGTGCCAGCAGCTCCCGCGGAGCGGGGGGTACTTGGGAGACCCAGTACTTC.

This clonotype has a count of ten or more. This chain uses TRBV13 with TRBJ1-5; 7 nucleotides match TRBD1. This CDR3 is built from 15 residues. The germline V gene encodes CDR1 PRHDT and CDR2 FYEKMQ (reference sequence). The V segment lost 4 bases and the J segment 0 bases; nucleotides outside the gene matches: 3. The CDR3 region has the DNA TGTGCCAGCAGCTCAGGGGGATTTAGCAATCAGCCCCAGCATTTT. This translates into CASSSGGFSNQPQHF.

The chain employs TRBV6-4 and TRBJ2-1, with TRBD2 identical over 16 bases. V lost 4 bases to trimming and J lost 7 bases; unmatched junction nucleotides: 1. Germline V gene lookup returns CDR1 MRHNA and CDR2 SNTAGT. CDR3 size: 15 residues. This CDR3 reads CASSAGLAGGNEQFF. The DNA for the CDR3 is TGTGCCAGCAGTGCGGGACTAGCGGGGGGGAATGAGCAGTTCTTC.

In its sample, this clonotype was seen once. The chain employs TRBV5-1 and TRBJ2-7; tentatively, D is TRBD1 (6 bases). Trimming pared 0 bases from V and 1 base from J, leaving 8 bases between. CDR3 length: 14 amino acids. The germline gives CDR1 SGHRS, CDR2 YFSETQ. The CDR3 here is CASSLDQGSYEQYF. CDR3 DNA sequence: TGCGCCAGCAGCTTGGATCAGGGGTCCTACGAGCAGTACTTC.

This clonotype was detected many times. V usage is TRBV2 and J usage is TRBJ2-7, with D perhaps TRBD1 or TRBD2 (5 bases each). The V end lost 4 bases, the J end lost 12 bases, and 13 bases lay between the germline ends. The CDR3 totals 11 residues. From germline, CDR1 is SNHLY and CDR2 FYNNEI. The CDR3 bases are TGTGCCAGCAGTGGCACGGGACGAGTGTACTTC. Translating it yields CASSGTGRVYF.

This clonotype was counted ten times or more. V usage is TRBV7-9 and J usage is TRBJ1-1; 8 bases are a match to TRBD1. The CDR3 runs to 14 residues. CDR1 and CDR2 from the germline V gene are SEHNR and FQNEAQ (reference sequence). Trimming took 6 bases from V and 5 from J; bases not matched to a gene: 8. The CDR3 sequence is CASSFDRGRTEAFF. As DNA, the CDR3 is TGTGCCAGCAGTTTCGACAGGGGACGGACTGAAGCTTTCTTT.

This chain joins TRBV20-1 and TRBJ1-1; 7 bases align to TRBD1. With 6 bases clipped from V and 2 bases from J, the junction kept 12 bases outside the gene matches. The germline V gene has CDR1 DFQATT and CDR2 SNEGSKA (reference sequence). CDR3 length equals 15 residues. CDR3 nucleotides: TGCAGTGCCTTTATCGACAGGGTATACAACACTGAAGCTTTCTTT. Protein product: CSAFIDRVYNTEAFF.

Details on this clonotype: Since a much larger clone is just one base distant, this may be a read error. This sequence joins TRBV13 and TRBJ1-5; D may be TRBD1 (5 bases). CDR1 and CDR2 (germline): PRHDT, FYEKMQ (reference sequence). The CDR3 is made up of 12 amino acids. The CDR3 coding sequence is TGTGCCAGCAGGGGGCAGGATCAGCCCCGGCATTTT. This encodes CASRGQDQPRHF.

This clonotype was observed a few times. One base away lies a much larger clone, so this may be a sequencing read error. V and J are TRBV9 and TRBJ2-7; possible D gene TRBD2, 6 bases. Trimming removed 3 bases at V and 6 bases at J, with 19 bases between. This CDR3 has 15 amino acids. Germline-derived CDR1 and CDR2 are SGDLS and YYNGEE. In nucleotides, the CDR3 is TGTGCCAGCAGCGCTGACGGGGGACGGGGAGGCGAGCAGTACTTC. This translates into CASSADGGRGGEQYF.

This clonotype was recorded many times. This chain joins TRBV7-2 and TRBJ2-3; D might be TRBD2 (5 bases). The CDR3 runs to 14 residues. Germline V CDR1 and CDR2: SGHTA, FQGNSA. V shed 2 bases and J shed 4 bases, with 10 bases lying between them. As DNA, the CDR3 is TGTGCCAGCAGCTTATATGAGGGTTCAGATACGCAGTATTTT. It yields the protein CASSLYEGSDTQYF.

This clonotype was seen at least ten times. J is TRBJ1-1 and V is TRBV10-2, with D hard to call. Germline V gene data show CDR1 as WSHSY and CDR2 as SAAADI. Trimming took off 6 bases at V and 3 bases at J, with 20 bases between the two ends. The CDR3 extends over 16 amino acids. The DNA of the CDR3 is TGCGCCAGCAGCTATGGGAGGGTGGGTTTGTACACTGAAGCTTTCTTT. Protein sequence: CASSYGRVGLYTEAFF.